This TCR beta chain was sequenced for a study of PD-L1 blockade in urothelial cancer. At the level of the study: When patients started atezolizumab in 2014, it was given at 1,200 mg intravenously every 3 weeks. Findings and caveats of the study: Pretreatment TCR clonality in blood under the median foretold superior survival. In blood at 3 weeks, tumor-associated clones expanded more among patients with durable benefit.

The time point here: peripheral blood 6 weeks after treatment start. Only in-frame clones appear in the TCRdb table, and some are missing; sequencing was by immunoSEQ multiplex PCR. Of fewer than 90,000 clones in the sample, less than 95% were seen once. This clone was picked up one time. Its antigen is undetermined. CDR1 and CDR2 from the germline V gene are KGHSH and LQKENI. V shed 6 bases, J shed 0 bases, and the junction held 4 bases outside the gene matches. This CDR3 contains 15 residues. The clonotype was recovered from a woman older than 75 with urothelial cancer. The sequencing used PBMCs, collected around atezolizumab (anti-PD-L1) treatment. The rearrangement joins TRBV18 to TRBJ1-5, with 8 bases matching TRBD1. This CDR3 reads CASSRQGNSNQPQHF. The CDR3 DNA sequence: TGTGCCAGCTCCCGACAGGGGAATAGCAATCAGCCCCAGCATTTT.